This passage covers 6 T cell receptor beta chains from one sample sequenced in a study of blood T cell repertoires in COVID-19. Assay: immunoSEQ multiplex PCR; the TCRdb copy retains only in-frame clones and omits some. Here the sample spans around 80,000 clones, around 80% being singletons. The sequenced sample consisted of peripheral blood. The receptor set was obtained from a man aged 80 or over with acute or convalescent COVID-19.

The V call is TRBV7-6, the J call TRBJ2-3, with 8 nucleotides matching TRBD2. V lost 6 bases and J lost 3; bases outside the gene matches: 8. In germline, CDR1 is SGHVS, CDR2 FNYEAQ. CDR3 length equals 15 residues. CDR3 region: CASRLAGGSTDTQYF. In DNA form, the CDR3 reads TGTGCCAGCAGGTTGGCGGGGGGTTCTACAGATACGCAGTATTTT.

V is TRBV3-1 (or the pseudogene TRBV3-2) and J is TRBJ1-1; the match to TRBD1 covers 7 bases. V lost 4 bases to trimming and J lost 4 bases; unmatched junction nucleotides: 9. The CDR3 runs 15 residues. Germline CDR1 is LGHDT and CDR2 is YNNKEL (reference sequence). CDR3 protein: CASSLTTGVTTEAFF. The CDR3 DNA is TGTGCCAGCAGCCTCACTACAGGGGTGACCACTGAAGCTTTCTTT.

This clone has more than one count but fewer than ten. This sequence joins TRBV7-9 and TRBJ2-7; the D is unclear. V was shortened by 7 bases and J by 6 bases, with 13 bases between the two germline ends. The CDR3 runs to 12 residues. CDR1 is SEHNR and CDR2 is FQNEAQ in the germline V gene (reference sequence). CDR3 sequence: CASNPFTSEQYF. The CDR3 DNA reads TGTGCCAGCAACCCATTTACGAGCGAGCAGTACTTC.

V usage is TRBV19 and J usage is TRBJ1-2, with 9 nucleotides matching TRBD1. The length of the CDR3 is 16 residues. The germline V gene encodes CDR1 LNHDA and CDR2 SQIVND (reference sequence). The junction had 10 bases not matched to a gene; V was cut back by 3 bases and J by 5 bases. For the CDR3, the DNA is TGTGCCAGTAGTATCAATTCGCCCGGACAGGGGTATGGCTACACCTTC. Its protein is CASSINSPGQGYGYTF. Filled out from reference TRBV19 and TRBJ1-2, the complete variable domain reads DGGITQSPKYLFRKEGQNVTLSCEQNLNHDAMYWYRQDPGQGLRLIYYSQIVNDFQKGDIAEGYSVSREKKESFPLTVTSAQKNPTAFYLCASSINSPGQGYGYTFGSGTRLTVV.

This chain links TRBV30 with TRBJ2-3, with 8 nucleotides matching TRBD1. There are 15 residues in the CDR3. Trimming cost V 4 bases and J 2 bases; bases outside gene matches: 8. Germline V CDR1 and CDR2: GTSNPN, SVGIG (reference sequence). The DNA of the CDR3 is TGTGCCTGGAACAAAGGACAGGGACTCACAGATACGCAGTATTTT. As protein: CAWNKGQGLTDTQYF.

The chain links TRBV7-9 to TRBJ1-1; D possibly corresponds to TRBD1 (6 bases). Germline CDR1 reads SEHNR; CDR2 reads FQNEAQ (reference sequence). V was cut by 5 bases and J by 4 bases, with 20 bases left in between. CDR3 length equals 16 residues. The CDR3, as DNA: TGTGCCAGCAGCCAGGGGTATCAGGGATCTGTCACTGAAGCTTTCTTT. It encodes CASSQGYQGSVTEAFF. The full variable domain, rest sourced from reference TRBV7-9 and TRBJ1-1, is DTGVSQNPRHKITKRGQNVTFRCDPISEHNRLYWYRQTLGQGPEFLTYFQNEAQLEKSRLLSDRFSAERPKGSFSTLEIQRTEQGDSAMYLCASSQGYQGSVTEAFFGQGTRLTVV.